These T cell receptor beta chains were read from a single sample in a study of T cell repertoires in cytomegalovirus infection. TCRdb independently ran MiXCR on the reads; one entry per CDR3 protein. The repertoire holds 270,000 or so distinct CDR3 sequences, about a sixth seen once, with around half in the top ten. Sequenced: CD8+ T cells from PBMCs. These TCRs come from a human donor in good health (CMV status not recorded). Some clones in this sample may be carry-over from other donors' samples. The CDR3 runs from the conserved cysteine through the conserved F or W. D genes are given only for firm matches. A clone size is listed for some rows: how often the clone was seen (once, few, many), or a class if it is expanded.

j_call clone_size v_call d_call cdr3_aa cdr3_nt
TRBJ2-7 many TRBV28 TRBD1 CASSLLGTGTHEQYF TGTGCCAGCAGTTTACTGGGGACAGGGACCCACGAGCAGTACTTC
TRBJ2-2 - TRBV6-5 - CASRIYTGYTGELFF TGTGCCAGCAGGATTTACACTGGGTACACCGGGGAGCTGTTTTTT
TRBJ2-1 - TRBV7-6 TRBD1 CASSHRDREIDEQVF TGTGCCAGCAGCCACCGGGACAGGGAGATCGATGAGCAGGTCTTC
TRBJ2-5 - TRBV6-5 - CASSYSMWGRETQYF TGTGCCAGCAGTTACTCGATGTGGGGACGAGAGACCCAGTACTTC
TRBJ2-7 - TRBV6-1 - CASSEEVGVFGYEQYF TGTGCCAGCAGTGAAGAGGTCGGGGTTTTCGGGTACGAGCAGTACTTC
TRBJ1-5 few TRBV11-2 - CASSLEAGEDQPQHF TGTGCCAGCAGCTTAGAGGCCGGGGAGGATCAGCCCCAGCATTTT
TRBJ2-5 few TRBV7-9 - CASSPVEVYQETQYF TGTGCCAGCAGCCCGGTGGAGGTTTACCAAGAGACCCAGTACTTC
TRBJ2-7 - TRBV20-1 TRBD2 CSAKTSGGAGYEQYF TGCAGTGCAAAGACTAGCGGGGGGGCCGGCTACGAGCAGTACTTC
TRBJ2-7 - TRBV6-2/TRBV6-3 - CASSPSRPGNYEQYF TGTGCCAGCAGCCCCAGTCGTCCGGGAAATTACGAGCAGTACTTC
TRBJ1-1 many TRBV6-1 TRBD1 CATRVPFDRGDTEAFF TGTGCCACCCGGGTGCCCTTTGACAGGGGGGACACTGAAGCTTTCTTT
TRBJ1-2 many TRBV7-8 - CASSLDPQVGMDGYTF TGTGCCAGCAGCTTGGATCCCCAGGTTGGAATGGATGGCTACACCTTC
TRBJ2-2 - TRBV28 - CASSGNRVSFGELFF TGTGCCAGCAGTGGGAACAGGGTCAGTTTCGGGGAGCTGTTTTTT
TRBJ1-1 - TRBV7-9 - CASSQDDTEAFF TGTGCCAGCAGCCAGGATGACACTGAAGCTTTCTTT
TRBJ2-7 - TRBV6-5 TRBD1 CASSYGGIGNTGGEQYF TGTGCCAGCAGTTACGGCGGAATTGGAAACACAGGGGGCGAGCAGTACTTC
TRBJ2-4 - TRBV20-1 - CSALTDGGRAKNIQYF TGCAGTGCGCTCACCGACGGGGGGCGAGCCAAAAACATTCAGTACTTC
TRBJ2-7 few TRBV6-2/TRBV6-3 - CASKHTDSYEQYF TGTGCCAGCAAACACACGGACTCCTACGAGCAGTACTTC
TRBJ2-7 many TRBV5-6 - CASSLVGTYEQYF TGTGCCAGCAGCTTGGTGGGGACCTACGAGCAGTACTTC
TRBJ2-3 few TRBV20-1 - CSARPDPLGTDTQYF TGCAGTGCTAGACCCGACCCCCTCGGCACAGATACGCAGTATTTT
TRBJ1-2 - TRBV13 - CASSLGGGNYGYTF TGTGCCAGCAGCTTAGGCGGGGGGAACTATGGCTACACCTTC
TRBJ2-2 few TRBV15 - CATSDPSLGAGELFF TGTGCCACCAGCGATCCCTCTTTAGGGGCCGGGGAGCTGTTTTTT
TRBJ2-6 few TRBV20-1 TRBD2 CSADHRSGESSGANVLTF TGCAGTGCTGACCATCGGAGCGGGGAGAGCTCTGGGGCCAACGTCCTGACTTTC
TRBJ1-1 few TRBV11-2 - CASSVWGWTEAFF TGTGCCAGCAGCGTATGGGGGTGGACTGAAGCTTTCTTT
TRBJ1-2 few TRBV5-1 - CASSFGQGIEFGYTF TGCGCCAGCAGCTTCGGTCAGGGGATTGAGTTTGGCTACACCTTC
TRBJ1-2 - TRBV12-3/TRBV12-4 - CASSFLVLDRERGYTF TGTGCCAGCAGTTTTTTGGTCTTAGACCGAGAAAGGGGCTACACCTTC
TRBJ1-2 - TRBV28 - CASSFLGTGYYGYTF TGTGCCAGCAGTTTCCTGGGAACAGGTTACTATGGCTACACCTTC
TRBJ2-7 - TRBV4-1 TRBD2 CASSQESSGGHYEQYF TGCGCCAGCAGCCAAGAAAGCAGCGGGGGGCACTACGAGCAGTACTTC
TRBJ2-2 - TRBV4-3 TRBD1 CASSADRVLPAGELFF TGCGCCAGCAGCGCAGACAGGGTCTTACCGGCCGGGGAGCTGTTTTTT